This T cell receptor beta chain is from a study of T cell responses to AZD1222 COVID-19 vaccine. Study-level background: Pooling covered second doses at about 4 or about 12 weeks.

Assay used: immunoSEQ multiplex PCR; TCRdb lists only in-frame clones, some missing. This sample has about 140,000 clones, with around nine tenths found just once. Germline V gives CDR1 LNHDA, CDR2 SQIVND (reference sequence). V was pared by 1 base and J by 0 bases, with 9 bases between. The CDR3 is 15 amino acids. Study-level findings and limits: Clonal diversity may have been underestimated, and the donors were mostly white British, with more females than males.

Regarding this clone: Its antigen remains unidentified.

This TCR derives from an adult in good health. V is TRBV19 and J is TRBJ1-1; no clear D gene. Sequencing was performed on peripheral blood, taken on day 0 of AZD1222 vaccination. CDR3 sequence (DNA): TGTGCCAGTAGTATAGTTCCCAGCCTGAACACTGAAGCTTTCTTT. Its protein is CASSIVPSLNTEAFF.